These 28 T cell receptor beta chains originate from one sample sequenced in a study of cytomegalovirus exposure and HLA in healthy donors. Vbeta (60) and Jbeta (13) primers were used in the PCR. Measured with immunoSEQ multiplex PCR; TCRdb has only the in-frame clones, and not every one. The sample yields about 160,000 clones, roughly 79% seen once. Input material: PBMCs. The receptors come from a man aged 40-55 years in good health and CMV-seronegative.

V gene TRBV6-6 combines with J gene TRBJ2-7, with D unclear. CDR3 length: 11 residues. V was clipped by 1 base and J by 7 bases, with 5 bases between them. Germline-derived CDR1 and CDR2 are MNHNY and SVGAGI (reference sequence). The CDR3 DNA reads TGTGCCAGCAGTTACTTTGCGGAGCAGTACTTC. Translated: CASSYFAEQYF.

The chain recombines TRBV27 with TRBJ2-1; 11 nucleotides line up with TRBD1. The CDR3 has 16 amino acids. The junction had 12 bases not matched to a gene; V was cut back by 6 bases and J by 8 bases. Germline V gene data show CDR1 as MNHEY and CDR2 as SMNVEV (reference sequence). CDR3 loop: CASSPIGTGGTYEQFF. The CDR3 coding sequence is TGTGCCAGCAGCCCCATAGGGACAGGGGGTACGTATGAGCAGTTCTTC.

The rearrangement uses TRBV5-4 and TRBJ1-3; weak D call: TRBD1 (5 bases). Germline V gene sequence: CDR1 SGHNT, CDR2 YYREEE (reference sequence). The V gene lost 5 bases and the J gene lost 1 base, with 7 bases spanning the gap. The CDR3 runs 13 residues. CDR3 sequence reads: CASRPGSGNTIYF. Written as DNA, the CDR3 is TGTGCCAGCAGACCAGGGTCTGGAAACACCATATATTTT.

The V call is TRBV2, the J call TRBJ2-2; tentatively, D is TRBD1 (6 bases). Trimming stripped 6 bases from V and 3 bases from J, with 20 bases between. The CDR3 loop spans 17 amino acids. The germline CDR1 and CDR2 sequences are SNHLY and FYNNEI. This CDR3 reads CASSPERTAFDTGELFF. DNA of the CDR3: TGTGCCAGCAGCCCGGAGAGGACAGCGTTTGACACCGGGGAGCTGTTTTTT.

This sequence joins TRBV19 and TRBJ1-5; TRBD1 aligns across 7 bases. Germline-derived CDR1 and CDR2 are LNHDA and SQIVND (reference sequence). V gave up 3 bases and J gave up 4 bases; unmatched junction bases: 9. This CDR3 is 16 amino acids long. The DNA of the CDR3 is TGTGCCAGTAGTATCGGACAGGCAAGTTATAATCAGCCCCAGCATTTT. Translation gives CASSIGQASYNQPQHF.

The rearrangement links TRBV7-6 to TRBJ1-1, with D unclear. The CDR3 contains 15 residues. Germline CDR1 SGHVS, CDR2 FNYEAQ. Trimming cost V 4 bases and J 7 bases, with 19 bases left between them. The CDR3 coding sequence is TGTGCCAGCAGCTCCACCCCTTCCGGGATCCGTGAAGCTTTCTTT. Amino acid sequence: CASSSTPSGIREAFF.

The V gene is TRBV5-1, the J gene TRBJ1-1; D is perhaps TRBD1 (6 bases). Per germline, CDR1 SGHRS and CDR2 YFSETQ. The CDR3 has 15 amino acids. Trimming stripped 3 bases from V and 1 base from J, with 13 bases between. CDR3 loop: CASSYGWGQNTEAFF. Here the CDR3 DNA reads TGCGCCAGCAGCTACGGTTGGGGACAGAACACTGAAGCTTTCTTT. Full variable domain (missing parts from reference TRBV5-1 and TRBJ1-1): KAGVTQTPRYLIKTRGQQVTLSCSPISGHRSVSWYQQTPGQGLQFLFEYFSETQRNKGNFPGRFSGRQFSNSRSEMNVSTLELGDSALYLCASSYGWGQNTEAFFGQGTRLTVV.

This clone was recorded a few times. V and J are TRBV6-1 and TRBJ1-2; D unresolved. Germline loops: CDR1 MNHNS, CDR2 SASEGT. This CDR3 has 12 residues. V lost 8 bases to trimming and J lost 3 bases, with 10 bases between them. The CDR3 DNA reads TGTGCCAGCTGGGCGATGGACTATGGCTACACCTTC. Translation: CASWAMDYGYTF.

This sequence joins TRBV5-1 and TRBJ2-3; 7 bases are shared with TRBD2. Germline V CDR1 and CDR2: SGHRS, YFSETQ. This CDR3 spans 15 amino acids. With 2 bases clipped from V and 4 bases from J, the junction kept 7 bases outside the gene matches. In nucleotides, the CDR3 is TGCGCCAGCAGCTTATCGGCGGGAGAGGCAGATACGCAGTATTTT. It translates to CASSLSAGEADTQYF. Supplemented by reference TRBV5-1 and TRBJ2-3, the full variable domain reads KAGVTQTPRYLIKTRGQQVTLSCSPISGHRSVSWYQQTPGQGLQFLFEYFSETQRNKGNFPGRFSGRQFSNSRSEMNVSTLELGDSALYLCASSLSAGEADTQYFGPGTRLTVL.

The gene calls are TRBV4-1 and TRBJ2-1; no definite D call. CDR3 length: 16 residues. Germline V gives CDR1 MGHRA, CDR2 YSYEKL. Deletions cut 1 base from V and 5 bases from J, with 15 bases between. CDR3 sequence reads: CASSQVALSTDNEQFF. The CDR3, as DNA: TGCGCCAGCAGCCAAGTTGCGCTGAGTACCGACAATGAGCAGTTCTTC.

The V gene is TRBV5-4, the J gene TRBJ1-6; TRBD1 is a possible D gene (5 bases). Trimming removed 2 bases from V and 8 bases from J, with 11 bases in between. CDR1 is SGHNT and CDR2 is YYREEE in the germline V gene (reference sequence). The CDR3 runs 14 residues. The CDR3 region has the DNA TGTGCCAGCAGCTTTACAGGAGGGGATTCACCCCTCCACTTT. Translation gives CASSFTGGDSPLHF.

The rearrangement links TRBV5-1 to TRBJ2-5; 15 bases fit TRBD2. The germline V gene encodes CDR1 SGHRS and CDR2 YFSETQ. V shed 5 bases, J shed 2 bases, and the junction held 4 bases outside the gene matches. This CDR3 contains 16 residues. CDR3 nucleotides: TGCGCCAGCAGTTCGGGACTAGCGGGGGGACAAGAGACCCAGTACTTC. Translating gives CASSSGLAGGQETQYF.

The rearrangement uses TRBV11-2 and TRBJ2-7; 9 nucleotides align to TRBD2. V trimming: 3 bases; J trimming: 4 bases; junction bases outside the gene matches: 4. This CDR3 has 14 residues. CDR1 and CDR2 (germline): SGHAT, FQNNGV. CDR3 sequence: CASSLGGRVYEQYV. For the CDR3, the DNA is TGTGCCAGCAGCTTGGGCGGGAGGGTATACGAGCAGTACGTC.

The DNA for the CDR3 is TGTGCCAGCAAGAGCGGGACCGCCACAGATACGCAGTATTTT. This gives the protein CASKSGTATDTQYF. This rearrangement joins TRBV2 to TRBJ2-3; 7 positions match TRBD2. Germline values: CDR1 SNHLY, CDR2 FYNNEI. With V trimmed by 7 bases and J by 2 bases, 6 bases remained unmatched. The CDR3 spans 14 residues.

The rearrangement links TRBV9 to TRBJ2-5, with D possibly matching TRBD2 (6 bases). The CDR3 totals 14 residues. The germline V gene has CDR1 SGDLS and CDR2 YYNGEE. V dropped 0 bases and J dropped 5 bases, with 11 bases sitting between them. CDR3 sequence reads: CASSVGLDPETQYF. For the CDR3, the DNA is TGTGCCAGCAGCGTAGGACTAGACCCTGAGACCCAGTACTTC.

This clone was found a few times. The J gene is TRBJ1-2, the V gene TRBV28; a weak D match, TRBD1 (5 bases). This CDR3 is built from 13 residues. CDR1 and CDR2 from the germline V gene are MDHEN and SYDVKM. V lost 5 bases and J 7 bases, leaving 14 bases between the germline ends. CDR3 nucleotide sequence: TGTGCCAGCAGTGTAGCAGGGTTACGTGGCTACACCTTC. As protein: CASSVAGLRGYTF.

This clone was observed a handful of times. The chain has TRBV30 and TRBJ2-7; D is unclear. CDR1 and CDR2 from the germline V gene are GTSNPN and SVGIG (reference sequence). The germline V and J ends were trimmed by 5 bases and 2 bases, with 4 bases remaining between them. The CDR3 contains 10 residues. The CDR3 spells CAWGAYEQYF. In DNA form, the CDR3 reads TGTGCCTGGGGAGCCTACGAGCAGTACTTC.

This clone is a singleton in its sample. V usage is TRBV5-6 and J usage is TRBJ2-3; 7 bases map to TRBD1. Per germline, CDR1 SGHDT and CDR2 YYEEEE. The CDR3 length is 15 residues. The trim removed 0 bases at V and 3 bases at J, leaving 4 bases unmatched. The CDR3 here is CASSLVDRVTDTQYF. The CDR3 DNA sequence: TGTGCCAGCAGCTTGGTAGACAGGGTAACAGATACGCAGTATTTT.

CDR3 DNA: TGTGCCACCGCCCGGGGACAGGACACAGATACGCAGTATTTT. Its translation: CATARGQDTDTQYF. This sequence joins TRBV6-6 and TRBJ2-3; TRBD1 aligns across 8 bases. CDR1 is MNHNY and CDR2 is SVGAGI in the germline V gene (reference sequence). The V segment lost 10 bases and the J segment 2 bases; nucleotides outside the gene matches: 8. CDR3 length equals 14 residues.

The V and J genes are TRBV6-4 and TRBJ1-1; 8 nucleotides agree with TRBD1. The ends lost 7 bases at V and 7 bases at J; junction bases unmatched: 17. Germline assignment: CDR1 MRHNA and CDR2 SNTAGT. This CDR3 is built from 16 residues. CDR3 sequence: CASTFLRGRMVGEAFF. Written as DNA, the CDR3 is TGTGCCAGCACCTTTCTCAGGGGGCGCATGGTTGGTGAAGCTTTCTTT.

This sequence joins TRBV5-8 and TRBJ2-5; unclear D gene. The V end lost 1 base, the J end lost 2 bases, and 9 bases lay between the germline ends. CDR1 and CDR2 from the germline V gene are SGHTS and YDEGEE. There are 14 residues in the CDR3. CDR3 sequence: CASSLLSSQETQYF. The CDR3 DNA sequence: TGTGCCAGCAGCTTGTTGTCCAGTCAAGAGACCCAGTACTTC.

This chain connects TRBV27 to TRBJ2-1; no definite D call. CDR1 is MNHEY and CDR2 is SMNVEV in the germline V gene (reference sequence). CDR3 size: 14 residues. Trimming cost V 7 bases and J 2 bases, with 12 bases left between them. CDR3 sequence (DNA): TGTGCCAGCACCCCTGGCGACACCTACAATGAGCAGTTCTTC. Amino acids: CASTPGDTYNEQFF.

CDR3 bases: TGTGCCAGCAGCTTTAGAACTGGGGCCAACGTCCTGACTTTC. It is translated as CASSFRTGANVLTF. The rearrangement links TRBV11-1 to TRBJ2-6; D is unclear. The CDR3 has 14 amino acids. The germline V gene has CDR1 SGHAT and CDR2 FQDESV (reference sequence). V dropped 3 bases and J dropped 2 bases, with 5 bases sitting between them.

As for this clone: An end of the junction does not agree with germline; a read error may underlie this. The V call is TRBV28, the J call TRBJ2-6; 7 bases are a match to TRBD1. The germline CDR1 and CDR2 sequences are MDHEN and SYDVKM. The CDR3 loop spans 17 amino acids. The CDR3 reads CASSLDREKTGANGLTF. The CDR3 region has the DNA TGTGCCAGCAGCTTAGACAGGGAAAAGACTGGGGCCAACGGCCTGACTTTC.

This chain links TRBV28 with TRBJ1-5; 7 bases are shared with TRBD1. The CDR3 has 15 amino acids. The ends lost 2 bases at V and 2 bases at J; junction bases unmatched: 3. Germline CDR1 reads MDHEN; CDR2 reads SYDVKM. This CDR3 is CASSLTGVGNQPQHF. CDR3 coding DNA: TGTGCCAGCAGTTTAACAGGGGTTGGCAATCAGCCCCAGCATTTT.

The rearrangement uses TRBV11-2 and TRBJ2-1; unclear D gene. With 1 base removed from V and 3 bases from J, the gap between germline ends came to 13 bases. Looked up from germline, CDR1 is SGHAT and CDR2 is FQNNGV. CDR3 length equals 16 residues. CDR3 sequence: CASSLGTRVRYNEQFF. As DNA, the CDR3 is TGTGCCAGCAGCTTAGGAACGCGAGTTCGCTACAATGAGCAGTTCTTC.

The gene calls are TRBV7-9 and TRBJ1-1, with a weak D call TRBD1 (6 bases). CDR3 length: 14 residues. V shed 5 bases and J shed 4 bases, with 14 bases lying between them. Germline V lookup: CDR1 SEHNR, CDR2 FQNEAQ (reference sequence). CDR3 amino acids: CASSVRTAGTEAFF. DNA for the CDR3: TGTGCCAGCAGCGTCAGGACAGCCGGCACTGAAGCTTTCTTT.

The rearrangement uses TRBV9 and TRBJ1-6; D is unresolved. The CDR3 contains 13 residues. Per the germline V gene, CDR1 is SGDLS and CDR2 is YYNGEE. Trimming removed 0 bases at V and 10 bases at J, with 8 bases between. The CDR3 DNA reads TGTGCCAGCAGCGTAGAGGAGGGATCACCCCTCCACTTT. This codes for CASSVEEGSPLHF.